The clone carrying this T cell receptor beta chain was seen a few times. The target antigen is unknown. The data stem from a study of T-cell memory formation after mild COVID-19. Overall study results and limits: While clones contracting from day 15 to 85 were balanced between CD4 and CD8, later expanders leaned CD4+. Researchers report contracting CD4+ clones mostly in CM and EM, with CD8+ clones in EMRA.

It was 5'RACE with constant-segment primers that produced the TCR alpha and TCR beta cDNA libraries, which carried sample barcodes and UMIs. One entry per CDR3 protein results from TCRdb running MiXCR on the 5' RACE reads. The table has around 340,000 distinct CDR3 sequences, 13% to 15% seen once. Sequencing was performed on PBMCs or a T cell subset sorted from them (not recorded which). This clonotype originated in a young man who had mild COVID-19 (a few samples of this study predate the infection). Cell type and time point are not known.

The CDR3 DNA follows: TGCAGCGTTGGTGGGGATACGCAGTATTTT. Its protein is CSVGGDTQYF. This chain links TRBV29-1 with TRBJ2-3; D ambiguous. CDR1 and CDR2 (germline): SQVTM, ANQGSEA. The CDR3 extends over 10 amino acids. V shed 4 bases and J shed 6 bases, with 5 bases lying between them.